Presented here are 22 T cell receptor beta chains from one specimen sequenced in a study of T cell repertoires in cytomegalovirus infection. TCRdb fed the reads into MiXCR, producing one record per CDR3 protein. The data contain more than 150,000 distinct CDR3 sequences, 17% of them singletons. Material: CD8+ T cells from PBMCs. The receptors shown here come from a human donor in good health (CMV status not recorded). Some clones in this sample may be carry-over from other donors' samples.

In its sample, this clonotype was seen a few times. The J gene is TRBJ2-1, the V gene TRBV7-2; D is perhaps TRBD1 (5 bases). CDR3 length: 12 residues. Germline V gene lookup returns CDR1 SGHTA and CDR2 FQGNSA. V dropped 5 bases and J dropped 8 bases, with 10 bases sitting between them. CDR3 loop: CASSHRGYEQFF. CDR3 nucleotides: TGTGCCAGCAGCCATAGGGGATATGAGCAGTTCTTC.

This clonotype was seen a handful of times. The chain combines TRBV28 with TRBJ2-5, with 7 nucleotides matching TRBD2. V lost 5 bases and J lost 4; bases outside the gene matches: 22. The CDR3 length is 19 residues. The germline gives CDR1 MDHEN, CDR2 SYDVKM. CDR3 DNA sequence: TGTGCCAGCAGTCCGCTGTTCTTGAATGCGGGAGAGGGAGTAGAGACCCAGTACTTC. Translated, it gives CASSPLFLNAGEGVETQYF. Full variable domain (remainder filled in from reference TRBV28 and TRBJ2-5): DVKVTQSSRYLVKRTGEKVFLECVQDMDHENMFWYRQDPGLGLRLIYFSYDVKMKEKGDIPEGYSVSREKKERFSLILESASTNQTSMYLCASSPLFLNAGEGVETQYFGPGTRLLVL.

This clonotype was observed a handful of times. V is TRBV7-2 and J is TRBJ2-7; D could derive from TRBD1 or TRBD2 (5 bases each). Germline lookup yields CDR1 SGHTA and CDR2 FQGNSA. There are 12 residues in the CDR3. With 5 bases removed from V and 7 bases from J, the gap between germline ends came to 12 bases. The CDR3 DNA follows: TGTGCCAGCAGCCGGGACGGCTTTGAGCAGTACTTC. It yields the protein CASSRDGFEQYF.

The rearrangement joins TRBV6-5 to TRBJ2-7, with D uncertain. The CDR3 totals 17 residues. Trimming stripped 0 bases from V and 0 bases from J, with 15 bases between. The V gene's germline CDR1 is MNHEY and CDR2 SVGAGI. CDR3 DNA: TGTGCCAGCAGTTACTCGCCCTCCAGTGGGGTCTCCTACGAGCAGTACTTC. It is translated as CASSYSPSSGVSYEQYF.

The chain uses TRBV7-2 and TRBJ2-5, with a tentative D call TRBD1 (5 bases). Germline-derived CDR1 and CDR2 are SGHTA and FQGNSA. CDR3 length: 14 residues. V was clipped by 2 bases and J by 2 bases, with 9 bases between them. The CDR3 loop is CASSLRGRQETQYF. The CDR3 DNA is TGTGCCAGCAGCTTAAGGGGTAGGCAAGAGACCCAGTACTTC.

V and J are TRBV14 and TRBJ2-1; D unresolved. Germline lookup yields CDR1 SGHDN and CDR2 FVKESK. This CDR3 spans 18 amino acids. Between the trimmed V and J ends, which lost 5 bases and 0 bases, there was a span of 20 bases. The CDR3 sequence is CASSSHLTPLSSYNEQFF. The CDR3 DNA reads as TGTGCCAGCAGCTCCCATTTGACTCCTCTAAGCTCCTACAATGAGCAGTTCTTC.

The table lists this clonotype with many counts. V gene TRBV7-8 combines with J gene TRBJ1-2; D possibly corresponds to TRBD1 (6 bases). This CDR3 is 18 amino acids long. V lost 4 bases and J 4 bases, leaving 25 bases between the germline ends. Germline loops: CDR1 SGHVS, CDR2 FQNEAQ. The CDR3 spells CASSSNKGTDRLSYGYTF. DNA of the CDR3: TGTGCCAGCAGCTCGAACAAGGGAACCGACAGGTTAAGCTATGGCTACACCTTC.

This clonotype turned up a few times. The rearrangement joins TRBV29-1 to TRBJ2-1; 14 nucleotides match TRBD2. CDR3 size: 17 residues. CDR1 SQVTM and CDR2 ANQGSEA come from the germline V gene. J lost 2 bases, V lost 7 bases, and 10 bases had no gene match. Here the CDR3 reads CSGQGTSGSSTYNEQFF. The CDR3 DNA is TGCAGCGGGCAAGGGACTAGCGGGAGTTCGACCTACAATGAGCAGTTCTTC.

This clonotype was counted between two and nine times. V gene TRBV20-1 combines with J gene TRBJ1-1; D gene ambiguous. The CDR3 has 12 residues. The V end lost 6 bases, the J end lost 2 bases, and 10 bases lay between the germline ends. Germline V gene data show CDR1 as DFQATT and CDR2 as SNEGSKA (reference sequence). The CDR3 is CSAKAPNTEAFF. CDR3 in DNA: TGCAGTGCGAAGGCCCCAAACACTGAAGCTTTCTTT.

J is TRBJ2-7 and V is TRBV19; 10 nucleotides line up with TRBD2. V shed 5 bases and J 4 bases; nucleotides not matched to a gene: 8. Germline V lookup: CDR1 LNHDA, CDR2 SQIVND (reference sequence). This CDR3 is 15 amino acids long. The CDR3 region has the DNA TGTGCCAGTAGTCCCCCGGGACTAGCGTTGTACGAGCAGTACTTC. It codes for CASSPPGLALYEQYF.

This clonotype was picked up a small number of times. The rearrangement uses TRBV7-8 and TRBJ2-5, with D unresolved. V lost 0 bases to trimming and J lost 5 bases, with 16 bases between them. Germline CDR1 is SGHVS and CDR2 is FQNEAQ. This CDR3 is built from 16 residues. In DNA, the CDR3 is TGTGCCAGCAGCTTAGCTAGCTGGTTCCCCCGGGAGACCCAGTACTTC. Its protein is CASSLASWFPRETQYF.

This clonotype was seen a few times. The chain links TRBV28 to TRBJ2-7, with TRBD1 identical over 7 bases. CDR3 length: 14 residues. Germline V gene sequence: CDR1 MDHEN, CDR2 SYDVKM. The trim removed 6 bases at V and 2 bases at J, leaving 7 bases unmatched. CDR3: CASRSSGQPYEQYF. Here the CDR3 DNA reads TGTGCCAGCAGGTCATCGGGACAGCCCTACGAGCAGTACTTC.

This clonotype has more than one count but fewer than ten. The genes are TRBV25-1 and TRBJ1-1; D is undetermined. The CDR3 has 11 residues. Germline CDR1 and CDR2: MGHDK and SYGVNS. Trimming took off 3 bases at V and 9 bases at J, with 8 bases between the two ends. The CDR3 is CASSEGEQAFF. CDR3 nucleotides: TGTGCCAGCAGTGAGGGTGAACAAGCTTTCTTT. The variable domain in full, with the rest retrieved from reference TRBV25-1 and TRBJ1-1, is EADIYQTPRYLVIGTGKKITLECSQTMGHDKMYWYQQDPGMELHLIHYSYGVNSTEKGDLSSESTVSRIRTEHFPLTLESARPSHTSQYLCASSEGEQAFFGQGTRLTVV.

V gene TRBV5-5 combines with J gene TRBJ1-1, with D possibly TRBD1 on 6 matching bases. The CDR3 length is 16 residues. From germline, CDR1 is SGHKS and CDR2 YYEKEE (reference sequence). V was pared by 2 bases and J by 2 bases, with 16 bases between. CDR3 DNA sequence: TGTGCCAGCAGCTTACACAGGGCGATGCTAAACACTGAAGCTTTCTTT. Protein sequence: CASSLHRAMLNTEAFF.

The chain combines TRBV12-3 or TRBV12-4 with TRBJ2-4, with 9 bases lining up with TRBD1. Trimming at V came to 7 bases and at J to 5 bases, leaving 3 bases not matched to a gene. The CDR3 contains 13 residues. CDR3 sequence reads: CASTRTGENIQYF. For the CDR3, the DNA is TGTGCCAGCACCAGGACAGGGGAAAACATTCAGTACTTC.

This clonotype showed up just a few times. This chain connects TRBV27 to TRBJ1-3; the D is unclear. Between the trimmed V and J ends, which lost 6 bases and 4 bases, there was a span of 13 bases. From germline, CDR1 is MNHEY and CDR2 SMNVEV (reference sequence). There are 14 residues in the CDR3. CDR3 loop: CASSRRDSGNTIYF. DNA for the CDR3: TGTGCCAGCAGCCGACGGGATTCGGGAAACACCATATATTTT.

The genes are TRBV10-1 and TRBJ2-3; 8 bases align to TRBD2. Germline trimming cut 7 bases from V and 5 bases from J; bases unmatched to any gene: 14. CDR3 length equals 16 residues. CDR1 is WNHNN and CDR2 is SYGVQD in the germline V gene (reference sequence). In DNA, the CDR3 is TGCGCCAGCACCGCGGGCGGAGCGGGAGAGGAAGATACGCAGTATTTT. This codes for CASTAGGAGEEDTQYF.

The sample holds a few counts of this clonotype. The genes are TRBV20-1 and TRBJ1-2; possible D gene TRBD1, 5 bases. Trimming took 3 bases from V and 0 from J, leaving 14 bases between them. The CDR3 is made up of 15 amino acids. CDR1 is DFQATT and CDR2 is SNEGSKA in the germline V gene (reference sequence). The DNA of the CDR3 is TGCAGTGCTAGGGCGGACACCCATCCTAACTATGGCTACACCTTC. This gives the protein CSARADTHPNYGYTF.

This chain links TRBV7-9 with TRBJ2-7; 9 bases map to TRBD1. Trimming cost V 5 bases and J 1 base; bases outside gene matches: 18. Germline assignment: CDR1 SEHNR and CDR2 FQNEAQ (reference sequence). This CDR3 has 19 residues. CDR3 nucleotides: TGTGCCAGCAGCGGACATCCGATTCGGACAGGGGAAACGTCCTACGAGCAGTACTTC. Translation gives CASSGHPIRTGETSYEQYF.

CDR3 bases: TGTGCCAGCAGCGAACGCCGGGCGGGCTCCGGCACAGATACGCAGTATTTT. It is translated as CASSERRAGSGTDTQYF. The chain carries TRBV4-2 and TRBJ2-3; D is perhaps TRBD2 (5 bases). CDR1 is LGHNA, CDR2 YNFKEQ, per germline. V was trimmed by 5 bases and J by 1 base, leaving 19 bases between them. The length of the CDR3 is 17 residues.

The chain carries TRBV19 and TRBJ2-1; 9 nucleotides match TRBD2. The CDR3 is made up of 14 amino acids. V lost 9 bases to trimming and J lost 5 bases; unmatched junction nucleotides: 8. CDR1 LNHDA and CDR2 SQIVND come from the germline V gene (reference sequence). The CDR3: CASQAGGLDNEQFF. In DNA, the CDR3 is TGTGCCAGCCAAGCGGGGGGACTTGACAATGAGCAGTTCTTC.

This clonotype was observed a handful of times. The chain is built from TRBV5-6 and TRBJ2-1, with D perhaps matching TRBD1 (6 bases). CDR3 length: 14 residues. Germline V gene data show CDR1 as SGHDT and CDR2 as YYEEEE. Trimming left V 4 bases short and J 0 bases short, with 8 bases between. For the CDR3, the DNA is TGTGCCAGCAGCAAGGACAGCTCCTACAATGAGCAGTTCTTC. Its translation: CASSKDSSYNEQFF.